Shown below are 3 T cell receptor beta chains from a single sample sequenced in a study of T-cell reconstitution after alpha-beta-depleted transplantation in children. Using unique molecular identifiers, the investigators prepared the TCRbeta library. TCRdb reprocessed the PCR reads with MiXCR, giving one entry per CDR3 protein. The table records approximately 240,000 distinct CDR3 sequences, 7.5% to 10% of them present only once. Material: PBMCs from the stem cell graft donor, obtained from the stem cell graft. The receptors stem from a human donor who donated a stem cell graft to a child with SCID.

This sequence joins TRBV19 and TRBJ2-1, with D perhaps matching TRBD2 (7 bases). The V and J ends lost 2 bases and 5 bases respectively, with 19 bases between them. CDR3 length: 17 amino acids. Germline-derived CDR1 and CDR2 are LNHDA and SQIVND (reference sequence). CDR3 nucleotide sequence: TGTGCCAGTAGTATACGACACGGGGGGCGGTGGGACAATGAGCAGTTCTTC. Translation: CASSIRHGGRWDNEQFF.

This clonotype was detected a few times. The CDR3 nucleotides read TGTGCCAGCACCACGGCCGGGACAGGGGTCACAGATACGCAGTATTTT. Translated: CASTTAGTGVTDTQYF. This chain uses TRBV28 with TRBJ2-3, with TRBD1 identical over 10 bases. The germline gives CDR1 MDHEN, CDR2 SYDVKM. With 7 bases clipped from V and 2 bases from J, the junction kept 9 bases outside the gene matches. The CDR3 is 16 residues long. The whole variable domain, remainder taken from reference TRBV28 and TRBJ2-3, is DVKVTQSSRYLVKRTGEKVFLECVQDMDHENMFWYRQDPGLGLRLIYFSYDVKMKEKGDIPEGYSVSREKKERFSLILESASTNQTSMYLCASTTAGTGVTDTQYFGPGTRLTVL.

This clonotype was seen at least ten times. The chain links TRBV7-3 to TRBJ2-2; 7 bases fit TRBD2. The CDR3 has 13 residues. The germline gives CDR1 SGHTA, CDR2 FQGTGA. V lost 4 bases to trimming and J lost 5 bases; unmatched junction nucleotides: 1. The CDR3 region has the DNA TGTGCCAGCAGCTCTAGCGGTACCGGGGAGCTGTTTTTT. Encoded protein: CASSSSGTGELFF.